A selection of T cell receptor beta chains follows, all from one sample in a study of T cells in Graves' hyperthyroidism and ophthalmopathy. TCRdb itself ran the multiplex PCR reads through MiXCR, one entry per CDR3 protein. The sample consists of over 400,000 distinct CDR3 sequences, approximately 22% of them appearing once. The sequencing input was blood. The receptors here all came from a woman between 65 and 79 years old with Graves' ophthalmopathy. The CDR3 runs from the conserved cysteine through the conserved F or W. The D gene is left open where the match is weak. Some rows mark clone size as missing; the rest say once, few, many or name a class of expanded clone.

v_call	clone_size	j_call	d_call	cdr3_aa	cdr3_nt
TRBV28	few	TRBJ2-3	-	CASSRLSVSGVQYF	TGTGCCAGCAGTCGCCTTTCCGTTTCAGGCGTCCAGTATTTT
TRBV6-2/TRBV6-3	-	TRBJ1-5	TRBD1	CASRSYRGASNQPQHF	TGTGCCAGCAGGTCTTACAGGGGGGCGAGCAATCAGCCCCAGCATTTT
TRBV7-8	many	TRBJ1-1	-	CASSFREGNTEAFF	TGTGCCAGCAGCTTCAGGGAGGGGAACACTGAAGCTTTCTTT
TRBV10-2	few	TRBJ2-1	TRBD1	CASSALGTGFGAEQFF	TGCGCCAGCAGCGCCCTCGGGACAGGGTTCGGGGCCGAGCAGTTCTTC
TRBV6-1	-	TRBJ1-5	TRBD1	CASSKTTGANNQPQHF	TGTGCCAGCAGTAAAACGACAGGGGCCAACAATCAGCCCCAGCATTTT
TRBV27	few	TRBJ2-2	-	CASSLVGPQSTPGGELFF	TGTGCCAGCAGTTTAGTAGGCCCGCAATCAACTCCGGGGGGGGAGCTGTTTTTT
TRBV24-1	-	TRBJ2-7	TRBD1	CATSDYQPGQGIYEQYF	TGTGCCACCAGTGATTACCAACCGGGACAGGGGATCTACGAGCAGTACTTC
TRBV4-1	-	TRBJ1-6	TRBD1	CASSPTGLENSPLHF	TGCGCCAGCAGCCCGACAGGGTTGGAAAATTCACCCCTCCACTTT
TRBV19	-	TRBJ1-5	-	CASSIVGFQPQHF	TGTGCCAGTAGTATAGTTGGTTTTCAGCCCCAGCATTTT
TRBV7-2	many	TRBJ2-7	TRBD2	CASSLAFGGRAGEQYF	TGTGCCAGCAGCTTAGCCTTTGGCGGGAGGGCAGGGGAGCAGTACTTC
TRBV30	-	TRBJ2-2	-	CACNRYTGELFF	TGTGCCTGTAATCGATACACCGGGGAGCTGTTTTTT
TRBV5-1	-	TRBJ2-7	TRBD2	CASSLGTSGHYEQYF	TGCGCCAGCAGCTTGGGGACTAGCGGCCACTACGAGCAGTACTTC
TRBV12-3/TRBV12-4	-	TRBJ2-2	-	CASSLYDNGELFF	TGTGCCAGCAGTTTATATGACAACGGGGAGCTGTTTTTT
TRBV28	-	TRBJ2-5	-	CASRTAGFQETQYF	TGTGCCAGCAGGACTGCAGGGTTCCAAGAGACCCAGTACTTC